Listed below are T cell receptor beta chains from one sample, sequenced in a study of T cell repertoires in cytomegalovirus infection. One entry per CDR3 protein results from TCRdb running MiXCR on the reads. The sample lists some 500,000 distinct CDR3 sequences; about 33% were seen once. Their target antigens are unknown. The specimen was cultured PBMCs, collected from culture after CMV antigen stimulation. The receptors here all came from a human donor in good health (CMV status not recorded). Some clones in this sample may be carry-over from other donors' samples. CDR3s include the opening cysteine and the closing phenylalanine or tryptophan. D genes are given only for firm matches. A row's size may be missing; if present it is once, few, many or a size class.

size: -; J: TRBJ1-1; D: TRBD1; V: TRBV7-9; CDR3: CASSWDRGAEAFF; DNA: TGTGCCAGCAGCTGGGACAGGGGAGCTGAAGCTTTCTTT
size: many; J: TRBJ2-7; D: TRBD2; V: TRBV11-2; CDR3: CASSLEAGVSSEQYF; DNA: TGTGCCAGCAGCTTAGAGGCGGGAGTCTCTTCCGAGCAGTACTTC
size: many; J: TRBJ1-4; D: -; V: TRBV15; CDR3: CATSRGESNEKLFF; DNA: TGTGCCACCAGCAGAGGAGAATCCAATGAAAAACTGTTTTTT
size: once; J: TRBJ1-1; D: -; V: TRBV6-2/TRBV6-3; CDR3: CASRASRVTEAFF; DNA: TGTGCCAGCAGAGCCAGTCGGGTCACTGAAGCTTTCTTT
size: many; J: TRBJ1-1; D: TRBD1; V: TRBV7-2; CDR3: CASSLGLSGGNTEAFF; DNA: TGTGCCAGCAGCTTAGGTCTGTCAGGGGGGAACACTGAAGCTTTCTTT
size: few; J: TRBJ2-5; D: -; V: TRBV27; CDR3: CASSLGRGKETQYF; DNA: TGTGCCAGCAGTTTAGGGCGGGGCAAAGAGACCCAGTACTTC
size: -; J: TRBJ1-2; D: TRBD1; V: TRBV5-4; CDR3: CASSPDRGHGYGYTF; DNA: TGTGCCAGCAGCCCGGACAGGGGGCACGGGTATGGCTACACCTTC
size: -; J: TRBJ1-1; D: -; V: TRBV30; CDR3: CAWSSWAGTEAFF; DNA: TGTGCCTGGAGTTCTTGGGCAGGCACTGAAGCTTTCTTT
size: -; J: TRBJ2-7; D: TRBD1; V: TRBV29-1; CDR3: CSPTGTGTYEQYF; DNA: TGCAGCCCGACCGGGACAGGGACCTACGAGCAGTACTTC
size: -; J: TRBJ2-1; D: -; V: TRBV7-6; CDR3: CASSSSRGRYNEQFF; DNA: TGTGCCAGCAGCTCCTCCCGGGGAAGGTACAATGAGCAGTTCTTC
size: -; J: TRBJ2-1; D: TRBD2; V: TRBV4-3; CDR3: CASSRSGSSSYNEQFF; DNA: TGCGCCAGCAGCCGTAGCGGGTCGAGCTCCTACAATGAGCAGTTCTTC
size: few; J: TRBJ2-2; D: -; V: TRBV11-2; CDR3: CASSYNEDTGELFF; DNA: TGTGCCAGCAGCTATAACGAGGACACCGGGGAGCTGTTTTTT
size: few; J: TRBJ2-3; D: TRBD2; V: TRBV19; CDR3: CASSIPSGITDTQYF; DNA: TGTGCCAGTAGTATTCCTAGCGGGATCACAGATACGCAGTATTTT
size: few; J: TRBJ1-5; D: TRBD1; V: TRBV27; CDR3: CASSSGTGGLQPQHF; DNA: TGTGCCAGCAGTTCCGGGACAGGGGGCCTTCAGCCCCAGCATTTT
size: few; J: TRBJ2-5; D: -; V: TRBV9; CDR3: CASSVAGASETQYF; DNA: TGTGCCAGCAGCGTAGCGGGAGCGTCGGAGACCCAGTACTTC
size: few; J: TRBJ2-1; D: -; V: TRBV4-1; CDR3: CASSQPTHGSSYNEQFF; DNA: TGCGCCAGCAGCCAGCCAACTCACGGGAGCTCCTACAATGAGCAGTTCTTC
size: few; J: TRBJ2-3; D: -; V: TRBV7-2; CDR3: CASSLATTYSTDTQYF; DNA: TGTGCCAGCAGCTTAGCGACGACCTACAGCACAGATACGCAGTATTTT
size: many; J: TRBJ2-7; D: TRBD1; V: TRBV7-2; CDR3: CASSMRDRLSYEQYF; DNA: TGTGCCAGCAGCATGAGGGACAGACTATCCTACGAGCAGTACTTC
size: -; J: TRBJ2-7; D: -; V: TRBV12-3/TRBV12-4; CDR3: CASSPHTYEQYF; DNA: TGTGCCAGCAGTCCCCACACCTACGAGCAGTACTTC
size: -; J: TRBJ2-1; D: -; V: TRBV28; CDR3: CASSLLGVEQFF; DNA: TGTGCCAGCAGTTTATTGGGGGTTGAGCAGTTCTTC
size: -; J: TRBJ2-2; D: -; V: TRBV19; CDR3: CASRIQKPGELFF; DNA: TGTGCCAGTAGGATCCAAAAGCCGGGGGAGCTGTTTTTT
size: -; J: TRBJ1-1; D: -; V: TRBV29-1; CDR3: CSANRGETEAFF; DNA: TGCAGCGCCAATAGGGGGGAAACTGAAGCTTTCTTT
size: few; J: TRBJ1-1; D: -; V: TRBV12-3/TRBV12-4; CDR3: CASSSLYEAFF; DNA: TGTGCCAGCAGTTCGCTCTACGAAGCTTTCTTT
size: -; J: TRBJ2-7; D: TRBD2; V: TRBV7-2; CDR3: CASSLTKGLAGETSYEQYF; DNA: TGTGCCAGCAGCTTAACAAAGGGACTAGCGGGGGAAACCTCCTACGAGCAGTACTTC
size: once; J: TRBJ2-7; D: TRBD1; V: TRBV6-6; CDR3: CASSDGQGAYEQYF; DNA: TGTGCCAGCAGTGACGGACAGGGGGCCTACGAGCAGTACTTC